This T cell receptor (beta chain) was recovered during a study of T-cell reconstitution after alpha-beta-depleted transplantation in children. Researchers prepared the TCRbeta library using unique molecular identifiers, the study reports. TCRdb redid the calling of the PCR reads with MiXCR, one entry per CDR3 protein. The data show 350,000 to 450,000 distinct CDR3 sequences, 20% seen once. This CDR3 contains 14 residues. The V end was cut by 4 bases, the J end by 5 bases, with 14 bases between. The chain joins TRBV12-3 or TRBV12-4 to TRBJ2-5, with D tentatively TRBD2 (7 bases). The sequences come from PBMCs from the stem cell graft donor, collected from the stem cell graft. This TCR derives from a human donor who donated a stem cell graft to a child with acute myeloid leukemia. CDR3 DNA: TGTGCCAGCAGTTGGGGAGGGGGTGTCGAGACCCAGTACTTC. Translated, it gives CASSWGGGVETQYF.